This T cell receptor (beta chain) was recorded in a study of T cells in tuberculosis. Study at large: IGRA-negative adolescents, IGRA-positive adolescents with latent tuberculosis and adults with active tuberculosis formed this South African cohort. General observations from the study: Active tuberculosis TCR-alpha repertoires lay closer to GMM-specific TCRs than IGRA-negative controls, suggesting clonal expansion.

Time point of the sample: new active TB diagnosis, blood taken before or within 7 days of starting treatment. Some clones are missing from TCRdb's copy, which holds only in-frame ones; the method was immunoSEQ multiplex PCR. Of approximately 46,000 clones listed, about 95% are singletons. Regarding this clone: Its cognate antigen is unknown.

The CDR3 length is 15 residues. Looked up from germline, CDR1 is SGDLS and CDR2 is YYNGEE. V trimming: 3 bases; J trimming: 1 base; junction bases outside the gene matches: 4. The TCR sequence derives from an adult with tuberculosis. This sample comprised PBMCs, obtained at tuberculosis diagnosis. The chain links TRBV9 to TRBJ1-2; 9 bases are shared with TRBD1. This chain's CDR3 is CASSAGQGGNYGYTF. The CDR3, as DNA: TGTGCCAGCAGCGCGGGACAGGGTGGTAACTATGGCTACACCTTC.